This note documents a single TCR beta chain sequence. This record belongs to a study of blood T cell repertoires in COVID-19. Study at large: Samples of COVID-19 (acute and convalescent) were obtained from the United States, Italy and Spain. T cells, B-cell-depleted T cells, or PBMCs provided the cDNA or gDNA that served as material.

In the original processing: Reference gene primers were amplified, and this amplification served to estimate nucleated cell counts. TCRdb keeps only in-frame clones here, not all; method: immunoSEQ multiplex PCR. That table gives V, J and clone size, and the DNA gave D and trimming. The sample has roughly 120,000 clones, 84% seen once. The receptor was isolated from a woman between 55 and 75 years old with acute or convalescent COVID-19. Material for sequencing was peripheral blood.

CDR3 nucleotides: TGTGCCAGCAGCTTGGGTCGTAACACTGAAGCTTTCTTT. It yields the protein CASSLGRNTEAFF. The chain joins TRBV5-6 to TRBJ1-1; D uncertain. The germline V gene encodes CDR1 SGHDT and CDR2 YYEEEE. The germline V and J ends were trimmed by 0 bases and 2 bases, with 5 bases remaining between them. CDR3 length: 13 residues. The full variable domain, completed using reference TRBV5-6 and TRBJ1-1, is DAGVTQSPTHLIKTRGQQVTLRCSPKSGHDTVSWYQQALGQGPQFIFQYYEEEERQRGNFPDRFSGHQFPNYSSELNVNALLLGDSALYLCASSLGRNTEAFFGQGTRLTVV.